This T cell receptor beta chain is from a study of tumor-infiltrating lymphocytes in primary liver carcinoma. Study information: Stage T1-T3 N0M0 tumors spanned about 4 to 11 cm. Study-level points and caveats: Tumors had a top-250-clone fraction that was significantly higher than blood (p = 0.039).

The V segment lost 0 bases and the J segment 6 bases; nucleotides outside the gene matches: 5. There are 16 residues in the CDR3. Germline V gene data show CDR1 as SGHVS and CDR2 as FQNEAQ. Constant-region priming of approximately 0.55 ug total RNA yielded TCR beta cDNA. Three nested multiplex PCR rounds of slightly modified ARM-PCR generated TCR beta libraries. Amplification in the first two PCR rounds was performed using TRBV1-TRBV30 forward primers and a C-beta reverse primer for roughly 9 cycles each. One entry per CDR3 protein, called by TCRdb with MiXCR from the multiplex PCR reads. The sample carries 90,000 to 150,000 distinct CDR3 sequences, approximately 68% recorded once. This clonotype was picked up many times. Its antigen is not known. Bulk tissue was left unsorted, and RNA and DNA were co-extracted from roughly 20-30 mg of it.

The rearrangement links TRBV7-8 to TRBJ2-1; 10 bases are shared with TRBD2. Source material: tumor-adjacent normal liver tissue. The receptor's source is a woman aged 60-70 years with primary liver carcinoma and hepatitis B virus infection. Here the CDR3 reads CASSLALLAGPNEQFF. In DNA form, the CDR3 reads TGTGCCAGCAGCTTAGCCTTACTAGCGGGGCCCAATGAGCAGTTCTTC.